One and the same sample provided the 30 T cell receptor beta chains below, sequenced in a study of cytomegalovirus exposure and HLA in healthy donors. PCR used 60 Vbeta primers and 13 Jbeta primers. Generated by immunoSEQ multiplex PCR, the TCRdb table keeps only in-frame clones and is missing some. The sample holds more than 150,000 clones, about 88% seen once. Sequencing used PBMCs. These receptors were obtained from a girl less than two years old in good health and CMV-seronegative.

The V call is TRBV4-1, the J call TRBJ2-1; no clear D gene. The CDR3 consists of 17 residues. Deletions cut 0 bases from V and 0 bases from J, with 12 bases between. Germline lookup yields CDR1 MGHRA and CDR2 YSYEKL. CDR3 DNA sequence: TGCGCCAGCAGCCAAGATAAGTCGAGGAGCTCCTACAATGAGCAGTTCTTC. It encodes CASSQDKSRSSYNEQFF.

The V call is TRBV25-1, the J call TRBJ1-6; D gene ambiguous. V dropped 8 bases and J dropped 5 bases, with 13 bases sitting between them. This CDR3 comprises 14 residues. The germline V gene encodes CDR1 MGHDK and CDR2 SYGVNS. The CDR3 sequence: CASGRLLHNSPLHF. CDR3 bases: TGTGCCAGCGGAAGACTGCTGCATAATTCACCCCTCCACTTT.

The CDR3 region has the DNA TGCGCCAGCAGCCGGACGGGGGGGAACACTGAAGCTTTCTTT. It specifies CASSRTGGNTEAFF. The J gene is TRBJ1-1, the V gene TRBV5-1, with a possible D match to TRBD1 (5 bases). The germline CDR1 and CDR2 sequences are SGHRS and YFSETQ. The V end lost 4 bases, the J end lost 1 base, and 11 bases lay between the germline ends. The CDR3 runs to 14 residues.

This chain's CDR3 is CASSRLDATYEQYF. CDR3 nucleotide sequence: TGTGCCAGCAGTCGCCTCGACGCGACTTACGAGCAGTACTTC. The rearrangement joins TRBV6-1 to TRBJ2-7; D gene unclear. Germline V CDR1 and CDR2: MNHNS, SASEGT. This CDR3 has 14 residues. Trimming left V 5 bases short and J 4 bases short, with 15 bases between.

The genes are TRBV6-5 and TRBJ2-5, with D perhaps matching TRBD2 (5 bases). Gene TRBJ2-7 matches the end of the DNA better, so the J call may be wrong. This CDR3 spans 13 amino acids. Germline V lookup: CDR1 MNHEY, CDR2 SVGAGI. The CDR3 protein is CASRPEGRHEQYF. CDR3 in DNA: TGTGCCAGCCGGCCCGAGGGTCGGCACGAGCAGTACTTC.

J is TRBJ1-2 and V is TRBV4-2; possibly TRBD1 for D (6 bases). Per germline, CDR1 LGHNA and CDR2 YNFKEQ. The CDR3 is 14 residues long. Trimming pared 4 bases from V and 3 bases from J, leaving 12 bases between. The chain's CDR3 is CASSRTTGDYGYTF. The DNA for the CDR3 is TGTGCCAGCAGCCGAACGACAGGAGACTATGGCTACACCTTC.

CDR3 residues: CASSFQGGTEAFF. The CDR3 DNA reads as TGTGCCAGCAGCTTTCAGGGTGGCACTGAAGCTTTCTTT. This chain joins TRBV7-3 and TRBJ1-1; perhaps TRBD1 as D (5 bases). The CDR3 is made up of 13 amino acids. Trimming removed 3 bases from V and 4 bases from J, with 9 bases in between. CDR1 is SGHTA, CDR2 FQGTGA, per germline.

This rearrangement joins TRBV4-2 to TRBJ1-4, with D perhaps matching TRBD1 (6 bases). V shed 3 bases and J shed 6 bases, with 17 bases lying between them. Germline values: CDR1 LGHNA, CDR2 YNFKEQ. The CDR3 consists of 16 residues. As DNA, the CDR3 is TGTGCCAGCAGCCAGGTCGGGGGGCAGGGAGATGAAAAACTGTTTTTT. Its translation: CASSQVGGQGDEKLFF.

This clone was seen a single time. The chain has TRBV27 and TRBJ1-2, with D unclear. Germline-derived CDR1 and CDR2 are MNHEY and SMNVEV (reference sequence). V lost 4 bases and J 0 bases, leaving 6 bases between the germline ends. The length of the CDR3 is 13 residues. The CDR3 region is CASSSDSNYGYTF. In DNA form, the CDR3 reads TGTGCCAGCAGTTCAGATTCTAACTATGGCTACACCTTC.

The CDR3 sequence: CAWSVGQSNQPQHF. For the CDR3, the DNA is TGTGCCTGGAGTGTGGGGCAGAGCAATCAGCCCCAGCATTTT. This sequence joins TRBV30 and TRBJ1-5, with D maybe TRBD1 (5 bases). CDR3 length: 14 residues. CDR1 is GTSNPN, CDR2 SVGIG, per germline (reference sequence). V was shortened by 0 bases and J by 1 base, with 7 bases between the two germline ends.

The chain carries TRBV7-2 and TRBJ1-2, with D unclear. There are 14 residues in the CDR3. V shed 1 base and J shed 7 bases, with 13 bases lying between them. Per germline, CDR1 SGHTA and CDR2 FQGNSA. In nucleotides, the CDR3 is TGTGCCAGCAGCTTAGGGCAAAACGCTCCTGGCTACACCTTC. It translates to CASSLGQNAPGYTF.

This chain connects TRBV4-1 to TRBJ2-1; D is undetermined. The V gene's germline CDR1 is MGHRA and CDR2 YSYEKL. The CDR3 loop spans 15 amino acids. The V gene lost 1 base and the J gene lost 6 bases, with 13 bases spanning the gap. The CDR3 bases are TGCGCCAGCAGCCAAGTCCAGTTTGAGGTCAATGAGCAGTTCTTC. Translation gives CASSQVQFEVNEQFF.

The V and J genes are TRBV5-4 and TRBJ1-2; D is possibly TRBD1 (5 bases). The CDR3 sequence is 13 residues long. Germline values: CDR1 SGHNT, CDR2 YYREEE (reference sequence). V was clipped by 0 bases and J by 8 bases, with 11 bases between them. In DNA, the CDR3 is TGTGCCAGCAGCTTGGCGCAGGGACTAGGCTACACCTTC. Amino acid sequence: CASSLAQGLGYTF.

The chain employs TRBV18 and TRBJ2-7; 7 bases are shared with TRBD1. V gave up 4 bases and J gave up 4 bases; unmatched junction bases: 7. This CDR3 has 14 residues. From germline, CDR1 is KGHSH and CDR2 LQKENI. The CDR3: CASSRQGIDYEQYF. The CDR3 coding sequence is TGTGCCAGCTCACGACAGGGAATCGATTACGAGCAGTACTTC.

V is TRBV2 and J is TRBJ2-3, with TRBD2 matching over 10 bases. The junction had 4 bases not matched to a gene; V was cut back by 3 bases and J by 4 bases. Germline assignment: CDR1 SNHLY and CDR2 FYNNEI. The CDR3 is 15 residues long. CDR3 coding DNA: TGTGCCAGCAGTGAGCTAGCGGGGGTGTCAGATACGCAGTATTTT. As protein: CASSELAGVSDTQYF.

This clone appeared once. The CDR3 loop reads CASSQEWPRTFF. CDR3 in DNA: TGTGCCAGCAGCCAAGAGTGGCCTCGAACTTTCTTT. The chain couples TRBV4-2 to TRBJ1-1; no firm D call. The germline gives CDR1 LGHNA, CDR2 YNFKEQ. V lost 0 bases, J lost 12 bases, and 11 bases lay in between. CDR3 length: 12 residues.

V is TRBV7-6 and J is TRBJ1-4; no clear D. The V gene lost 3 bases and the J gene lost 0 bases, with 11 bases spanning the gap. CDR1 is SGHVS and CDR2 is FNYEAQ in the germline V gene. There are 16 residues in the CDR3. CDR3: CASSFGIRSTNEKLFF. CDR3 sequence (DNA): TGTGCCAGCAGCTTCGGGATCAGATCAACTAATGAAAAACTGTTTTTT.

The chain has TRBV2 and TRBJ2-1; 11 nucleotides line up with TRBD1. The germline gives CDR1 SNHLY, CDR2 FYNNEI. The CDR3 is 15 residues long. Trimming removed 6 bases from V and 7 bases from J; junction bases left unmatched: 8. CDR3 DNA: TGTGCCAGCAGCGTTGGACAGGGGGCTGGAAATGAGCAGTTCTTC. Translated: CASSVGQGAGNEQFF.

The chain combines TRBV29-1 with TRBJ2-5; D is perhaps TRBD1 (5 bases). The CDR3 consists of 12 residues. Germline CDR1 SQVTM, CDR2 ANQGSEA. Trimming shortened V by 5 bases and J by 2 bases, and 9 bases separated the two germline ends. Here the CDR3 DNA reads TGCAGCGTTACGCAGGGTCAAGAGACCCAGTACTTC. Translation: CSVTQGQETQYF. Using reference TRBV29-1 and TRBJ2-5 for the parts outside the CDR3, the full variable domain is SAVISQKPSRDICQRGTSLTIQCQVDSQVTMMFWYRQQPGQSLTLIATANQGSEATYESGFVIDKFPISRPNLTFSTLTVSNMSPEDSSIYLCSVTQGQETQYFGPGTRLLVL.

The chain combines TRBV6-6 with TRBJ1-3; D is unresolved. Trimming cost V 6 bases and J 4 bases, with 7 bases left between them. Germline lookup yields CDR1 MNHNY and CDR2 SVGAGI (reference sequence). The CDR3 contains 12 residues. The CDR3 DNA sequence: TGTGCCAGCAGGCTAGCCGGAAACACCATATATTTT. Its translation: CASRLAGNTIYF.

CDR3 DNA sequence: TGCAGCGTTGCCGGGACAGGGTCGGAGACCCAGTACTTC. It translates to CSVAGTGSETQYF. This chain links TRBV29-1 with TRBJ2-5, with 9 bases lining up with TRBD1. The CDR3 consists of 13 residues. Germline CDR1 SQVTM, CDR2 ANQGSEA. Losses at the gene ends were 4 bases for V and 5 bases for J; bases not matched to a gene: 5.

DNA for the CDR3: TGTGCCAGCAGTGAAGCGCTTGAGGGAAGCATTTTTCTTTCGCCCCTCCACTTT. Its translation: CASSEALEGSIFLSPLHF. The chain uses TRBV6-1 and TRBJ1-6; no definite D call. Germline lookup yields CDR1 MNHNS and CDR2 SASEGT. CDR3 length: 18 residues. V gave up 0 bases and J gave up 13 bases, with 25 bases separating them.

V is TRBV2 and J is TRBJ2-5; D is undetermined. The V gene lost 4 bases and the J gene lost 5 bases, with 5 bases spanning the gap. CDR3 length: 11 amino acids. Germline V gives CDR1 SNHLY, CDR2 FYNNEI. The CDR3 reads CASSVYETQYF. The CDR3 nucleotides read TGTGCCAGCAGTGTCTATGAGACCCAGTACTTC.

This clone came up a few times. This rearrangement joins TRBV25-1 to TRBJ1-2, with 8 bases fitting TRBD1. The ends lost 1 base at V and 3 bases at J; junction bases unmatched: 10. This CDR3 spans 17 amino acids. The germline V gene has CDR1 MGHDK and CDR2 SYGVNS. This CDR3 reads CASSELGSGGADYGYTF. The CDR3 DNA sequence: TGTGCCAGCAGTGAATTAGGGTCAGGGGGCGCGGACTATGGCTACACCTTC.

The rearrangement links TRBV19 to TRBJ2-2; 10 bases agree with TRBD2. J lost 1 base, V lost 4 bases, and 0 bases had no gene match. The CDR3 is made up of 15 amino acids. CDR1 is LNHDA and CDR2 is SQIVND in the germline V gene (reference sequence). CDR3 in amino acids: CASSTSGRNTGELFF. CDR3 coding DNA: TGTGCCAGTAGTACTAGCGGGAGGAACACCGGGGAGCTGTTTTTT. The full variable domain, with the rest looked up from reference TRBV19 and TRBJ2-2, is DGGITQSPKYLFRKEGQNVTLSCEQNLNHDAMYWYRQDPGQGLRLIYYSQIVNDFQKGDIAEGYSVSREKKESFPLTVTSAQKNPTAFYLCASSTSGRNTGELFFGEGSRLTVL.

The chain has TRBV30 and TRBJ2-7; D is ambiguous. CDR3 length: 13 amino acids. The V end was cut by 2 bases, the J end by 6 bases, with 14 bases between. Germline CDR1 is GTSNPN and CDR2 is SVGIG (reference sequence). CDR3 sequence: CAWSQRDWVEQYF. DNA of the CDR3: TGTGCCTGGAGTCAGCGCGACTGGGTCGAGCAGTACTTC.

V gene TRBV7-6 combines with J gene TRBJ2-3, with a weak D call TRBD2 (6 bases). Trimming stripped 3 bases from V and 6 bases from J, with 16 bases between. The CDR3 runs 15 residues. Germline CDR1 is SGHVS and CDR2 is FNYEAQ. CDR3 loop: CASSFRDSQRDTQYF. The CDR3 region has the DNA TGTGCCAGCAGCTTCCGGGACTCCCAACGGGATACGCAGTATTTT.

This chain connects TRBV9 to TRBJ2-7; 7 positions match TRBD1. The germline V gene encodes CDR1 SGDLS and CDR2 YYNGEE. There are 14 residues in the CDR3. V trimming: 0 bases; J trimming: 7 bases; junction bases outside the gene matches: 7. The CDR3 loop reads CASSVGDRLFEQYF. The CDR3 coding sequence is TGTGCCAGCAGCGTAGGGGACAGACTTTTTGAGCAGTACTTC. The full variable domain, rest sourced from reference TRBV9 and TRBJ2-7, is DSGVTQTPKHLITATGQRVTLRCSPRSGDLSVYWYQQSLDQGLQFLIQYYNGEERAKGNILERFSAQQFPDLHSELNLSSLELGDSALYFCASSVGDRLFEQYFGPGTRLTVT.

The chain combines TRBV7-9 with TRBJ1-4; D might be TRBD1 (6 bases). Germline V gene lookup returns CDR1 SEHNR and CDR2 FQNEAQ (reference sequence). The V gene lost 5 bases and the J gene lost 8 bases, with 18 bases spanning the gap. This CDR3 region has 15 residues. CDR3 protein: CASSLRGGDREKLFF. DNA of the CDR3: TGTGCCAGCAGCCTCCGAGGGGGGGATCGGGAAAAACTGTTTTTT.

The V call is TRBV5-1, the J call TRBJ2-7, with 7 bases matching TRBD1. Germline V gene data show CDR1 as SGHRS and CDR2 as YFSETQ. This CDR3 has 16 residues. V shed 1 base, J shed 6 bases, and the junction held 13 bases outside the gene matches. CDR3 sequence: CASSLSGGKGNREQYF. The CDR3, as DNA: TGCGCCAGCAGCTTGTCAGGGGGTAAGGGAAATCGCGAGCAGTACTTC.